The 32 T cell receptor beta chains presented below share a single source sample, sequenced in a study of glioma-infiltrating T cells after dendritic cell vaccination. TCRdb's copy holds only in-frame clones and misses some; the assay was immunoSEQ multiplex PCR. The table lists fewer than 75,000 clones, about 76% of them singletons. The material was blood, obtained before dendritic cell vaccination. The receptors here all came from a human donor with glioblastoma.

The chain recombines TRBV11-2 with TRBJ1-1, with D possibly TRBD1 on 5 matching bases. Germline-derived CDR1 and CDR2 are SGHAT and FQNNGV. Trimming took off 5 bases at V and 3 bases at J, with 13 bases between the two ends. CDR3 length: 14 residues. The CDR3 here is CASSPRQSYTEAFF. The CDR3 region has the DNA TGTGCCAGCAGCCCCCGACAGAGCTACACTGAAGCTTTCTTT.

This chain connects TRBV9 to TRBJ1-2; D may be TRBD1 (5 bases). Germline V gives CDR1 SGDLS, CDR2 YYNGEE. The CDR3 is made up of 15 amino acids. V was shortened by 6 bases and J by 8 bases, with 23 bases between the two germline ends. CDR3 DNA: TGTGCCAGCAAACGAACGATAGGGGAGGGGTACGGCTACACCTTC. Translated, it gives CASKRTIGEGYGYTF.

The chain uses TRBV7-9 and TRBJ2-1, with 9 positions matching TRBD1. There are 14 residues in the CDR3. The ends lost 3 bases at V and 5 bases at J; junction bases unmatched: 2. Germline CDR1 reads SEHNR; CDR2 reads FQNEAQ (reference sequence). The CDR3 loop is CASSFWTGDNEQFF. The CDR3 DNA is TGTGCCAGCAGCTTCTGGACAGGGGACAATGAGCAGTTCTTC.

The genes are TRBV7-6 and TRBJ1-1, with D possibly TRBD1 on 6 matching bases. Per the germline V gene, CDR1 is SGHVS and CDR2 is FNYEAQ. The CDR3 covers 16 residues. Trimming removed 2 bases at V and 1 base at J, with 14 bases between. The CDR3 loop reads CASSLTTGLRNTEAFF. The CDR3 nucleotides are TGTGCCAGCAGCTTAACTACAGGGCTTAGGAACACTGAAGCTTTCTTT.

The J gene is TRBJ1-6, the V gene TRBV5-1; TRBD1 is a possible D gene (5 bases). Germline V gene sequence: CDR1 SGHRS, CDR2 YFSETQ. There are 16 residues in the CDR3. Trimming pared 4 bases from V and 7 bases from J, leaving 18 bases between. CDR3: CASSNTPEGKNSPLHF. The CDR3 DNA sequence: TGCGCCAGCAGCAATACCCCGGAGGGGAAGAATTCACCCCTCCACTTT. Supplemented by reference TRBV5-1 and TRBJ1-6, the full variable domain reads KAGVTQTPRYLIKTRGQQVTLSCSPISGHRSVSWYQQTPGQGLQFLFEYFSETQRNKGNFPGRFSGRQFSNSRSEMNVSTLELGDSALYLCASSNTPEGKNSPLHFGNGTRLTVT.

The CDR3 nucleotides are TGTGCCAGCAGTTCGGAGGGGGAGACCCAGTACTTC. Protein: CASSSEGETQYF. The V call is TRBV25-1, the J call TRBJ2-5; possible D gene TRBD2, 6 bases. The CDR3 consists of 12 residues. The germline CDR1 and CDR2 sequences are MGHDK and SYGVNS. The V gene lost 5 bases and the J gene lost 5 bases, with 9 bases spanning the gap.

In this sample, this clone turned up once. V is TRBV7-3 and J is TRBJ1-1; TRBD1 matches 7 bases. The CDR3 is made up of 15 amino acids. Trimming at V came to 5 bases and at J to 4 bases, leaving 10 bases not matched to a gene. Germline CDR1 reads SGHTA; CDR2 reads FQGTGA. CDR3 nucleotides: TGTGCCAGCAGCCCCTTGAGGCAGGGGGGCACTGAAGCTTTCTTT. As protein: CASSPLRQGGTEAFF.

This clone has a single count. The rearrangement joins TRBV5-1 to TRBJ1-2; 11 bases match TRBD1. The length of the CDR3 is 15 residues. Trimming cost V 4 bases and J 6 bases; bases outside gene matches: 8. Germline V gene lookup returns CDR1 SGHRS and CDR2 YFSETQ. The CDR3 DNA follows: TGCGCCAGCAGCCCGTTAGGACAGGGGGCAGATGGCTACACCTTC. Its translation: CASSPLGQGADGYTF.

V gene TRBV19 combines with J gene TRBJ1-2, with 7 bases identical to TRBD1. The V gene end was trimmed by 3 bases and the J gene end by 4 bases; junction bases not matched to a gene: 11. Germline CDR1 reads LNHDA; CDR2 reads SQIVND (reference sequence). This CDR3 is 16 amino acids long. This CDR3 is CASSMDRIGTVYGYTF. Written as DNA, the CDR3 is TGTGCCAGTAGTATGGACCGGATCGGGACAGTCTATGGCTACACCTTC.

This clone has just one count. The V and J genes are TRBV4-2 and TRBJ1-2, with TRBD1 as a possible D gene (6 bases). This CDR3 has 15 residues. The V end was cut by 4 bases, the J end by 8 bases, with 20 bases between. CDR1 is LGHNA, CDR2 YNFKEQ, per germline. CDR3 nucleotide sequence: TGTGCCAGCAGCCGGGGGTTCAGGGGAGAGGGAGGCTACACCTTC. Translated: CASSRGFRGEGGYTF.

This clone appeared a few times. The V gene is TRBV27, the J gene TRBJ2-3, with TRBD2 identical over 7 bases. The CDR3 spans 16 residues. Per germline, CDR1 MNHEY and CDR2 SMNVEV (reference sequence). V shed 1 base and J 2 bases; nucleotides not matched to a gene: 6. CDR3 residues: CASSLYPGGTTDTQYF. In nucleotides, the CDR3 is TGTGCCAGCAGTTTATACCCCGGGGGGACCACAGATACGCAGTATTTT.

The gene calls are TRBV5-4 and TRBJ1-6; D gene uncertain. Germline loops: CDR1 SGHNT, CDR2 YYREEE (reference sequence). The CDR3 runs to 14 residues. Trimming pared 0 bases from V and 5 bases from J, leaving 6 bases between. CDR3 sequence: CASSLEQNNSPLHF. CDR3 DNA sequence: TGTGCCAGCAGCTTGGAGCAAAATAATTCACCCCTCCACTTT. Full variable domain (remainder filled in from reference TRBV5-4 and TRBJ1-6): ETGVTQSPTHLIKTRGQQVTLRCSSQSGHNTVSWYQQALGQGPQFIFQYYREEENGRGNFPPRFSGLQFPNYSSELNVNALELDDSALYLCASSLEQNNSPLHFGNGTRLTVT.

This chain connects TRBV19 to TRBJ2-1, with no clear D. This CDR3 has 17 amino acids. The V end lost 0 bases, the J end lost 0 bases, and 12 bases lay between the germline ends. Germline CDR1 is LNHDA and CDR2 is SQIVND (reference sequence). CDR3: CASSIDSAASSYNEQFF. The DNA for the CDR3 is TGTGCCAGTAGTATAGATTCGGCAGCTAGCTCCTACAATGAGCAGTTCTTC.

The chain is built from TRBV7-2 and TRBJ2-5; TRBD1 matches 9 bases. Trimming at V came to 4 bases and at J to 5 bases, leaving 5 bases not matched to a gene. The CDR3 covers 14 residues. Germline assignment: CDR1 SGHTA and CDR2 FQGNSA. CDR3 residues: CASSSTGGKETQYF. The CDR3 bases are TGTGCCAGCAGCTCGACAGGGGGGAAGGAGACCCAGTACTTC.

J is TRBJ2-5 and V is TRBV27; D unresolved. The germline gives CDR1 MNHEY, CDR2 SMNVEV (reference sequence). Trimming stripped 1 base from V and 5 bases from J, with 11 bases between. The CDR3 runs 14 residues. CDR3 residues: CASSLLNPGETQYF. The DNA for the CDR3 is TGTGCCAGCAGTTTATTAAACCCCGGGGAGACCCAGTACTTC.

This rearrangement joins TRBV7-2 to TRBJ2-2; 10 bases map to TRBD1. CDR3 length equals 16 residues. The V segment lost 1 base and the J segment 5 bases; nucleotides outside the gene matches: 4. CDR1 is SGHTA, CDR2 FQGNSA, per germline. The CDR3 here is CASSLVGTGATGELFF. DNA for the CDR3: TGTGCCAGCAGCTTAGTAGGGACAGGGGCTACCGGGGAGCTGTTTTTT.

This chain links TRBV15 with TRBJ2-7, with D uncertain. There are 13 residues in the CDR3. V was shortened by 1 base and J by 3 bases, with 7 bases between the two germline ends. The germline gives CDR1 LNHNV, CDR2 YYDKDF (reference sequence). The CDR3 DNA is TGTGCCACCAGCAGAGGACAAATCTACGAGCAGTACTTC. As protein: CATSRGQIYEQYF. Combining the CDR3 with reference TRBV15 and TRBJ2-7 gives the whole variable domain DAMVIQNPRYQVTQFGKPVTLSCSQTLNHNVMYWYQQKSSQAPKLLFHYYDKDFNNEADTPDNFQSRRPNTSFCFLDIRSPGLGDTAMYLCATSRGQIYEQYFGPGTRLTVT.

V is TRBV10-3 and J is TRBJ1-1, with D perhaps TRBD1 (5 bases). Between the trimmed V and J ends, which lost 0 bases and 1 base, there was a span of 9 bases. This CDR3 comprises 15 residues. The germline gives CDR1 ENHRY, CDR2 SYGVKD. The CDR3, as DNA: TGTGCCATCAGTGAGTCTGGGCAGGGGAACACTGAAGCTTTCTTT. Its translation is CAISESGQGNTEAFF.

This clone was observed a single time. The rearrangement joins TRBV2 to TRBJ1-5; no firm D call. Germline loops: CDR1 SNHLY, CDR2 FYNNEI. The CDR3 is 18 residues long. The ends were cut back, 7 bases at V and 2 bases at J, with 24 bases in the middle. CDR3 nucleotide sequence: TGTGCCAGCACGGGCCTGGTCTCTGGAGGATTAGGCAATCAGCCCCAGCATTTT. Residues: CASTGLVSGGLGNQPQHF.

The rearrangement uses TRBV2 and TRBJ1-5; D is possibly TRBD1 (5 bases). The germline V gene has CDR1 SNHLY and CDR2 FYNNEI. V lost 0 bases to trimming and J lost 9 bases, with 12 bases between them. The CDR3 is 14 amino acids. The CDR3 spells CASSEATGTRPQHF. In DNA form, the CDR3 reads TGTGCCAGCAGTGAAGCAACGGGGACTAGGCCCCAGCATTTT.

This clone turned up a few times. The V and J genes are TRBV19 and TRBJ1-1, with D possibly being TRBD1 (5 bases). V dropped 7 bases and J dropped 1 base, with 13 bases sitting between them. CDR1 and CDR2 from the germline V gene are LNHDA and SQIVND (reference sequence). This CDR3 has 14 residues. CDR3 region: CASNPGGTNTEAFF. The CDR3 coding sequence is TGTGCCAGTAACCCGGGGGGGACGAACACTGAAGCTTTCTTT.

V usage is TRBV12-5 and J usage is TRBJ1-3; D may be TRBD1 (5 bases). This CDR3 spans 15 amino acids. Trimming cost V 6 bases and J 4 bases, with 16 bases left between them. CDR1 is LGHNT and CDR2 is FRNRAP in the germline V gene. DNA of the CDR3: TGTGCTAGTGGCTCACCCCGGACAAAGGGAAACACCATATATTTT. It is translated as CASGSPRTKGNTIYF.

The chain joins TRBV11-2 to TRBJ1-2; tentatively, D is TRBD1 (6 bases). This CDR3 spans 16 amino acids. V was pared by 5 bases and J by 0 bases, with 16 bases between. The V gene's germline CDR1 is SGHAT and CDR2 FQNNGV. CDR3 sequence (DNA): TGTGCCAGCAGCCCCCGGGGGGGGGCGTCTAACTATGGCTACACCTTC. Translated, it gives CASSPRGGASNYGYTF.

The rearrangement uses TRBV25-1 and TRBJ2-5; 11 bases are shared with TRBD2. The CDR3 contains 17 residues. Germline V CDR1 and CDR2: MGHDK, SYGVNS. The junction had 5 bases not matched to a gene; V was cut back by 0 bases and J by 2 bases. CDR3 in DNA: TGTGCCAGCAGTGAATATGCCGGACTAGCGGGTCAAGAGACCCAGTACTTC. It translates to CASSEYAGLAGQETQYF.

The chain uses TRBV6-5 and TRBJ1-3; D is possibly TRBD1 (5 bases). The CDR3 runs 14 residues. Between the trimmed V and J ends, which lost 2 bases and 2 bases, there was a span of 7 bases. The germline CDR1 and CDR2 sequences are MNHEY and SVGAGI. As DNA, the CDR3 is TGTGCCAGCAGTTACAGGGGAACTGGAAACACCATATATTTT. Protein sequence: CASSYRGTGNTIYF.

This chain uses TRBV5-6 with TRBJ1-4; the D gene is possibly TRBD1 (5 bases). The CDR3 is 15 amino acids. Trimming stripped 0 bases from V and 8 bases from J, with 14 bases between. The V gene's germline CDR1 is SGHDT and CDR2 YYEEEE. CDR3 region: CASSLEGISEEKLFF. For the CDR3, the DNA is TGTGCCAGCAGCTTGGAGGGGATTTCGGAAGAAAAACTGTTTTTT.

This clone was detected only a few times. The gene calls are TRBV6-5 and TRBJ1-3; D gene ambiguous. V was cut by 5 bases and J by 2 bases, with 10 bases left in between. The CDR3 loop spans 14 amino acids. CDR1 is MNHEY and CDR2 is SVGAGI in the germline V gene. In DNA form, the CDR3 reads TGTGCCAGCAGTCTCCTCGGGGCTGGAAACACCATATATTTT. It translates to CASSLLGAGNTIYF.

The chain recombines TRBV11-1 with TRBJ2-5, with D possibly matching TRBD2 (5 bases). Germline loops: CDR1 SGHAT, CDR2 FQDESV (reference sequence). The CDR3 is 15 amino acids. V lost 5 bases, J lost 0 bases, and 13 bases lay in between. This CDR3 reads CASSREGWYQETQYF. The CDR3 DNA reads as TGTGCCAGCAGCCGTGAGGGTTGGTACCAAGAGACCCAGTACTTC.

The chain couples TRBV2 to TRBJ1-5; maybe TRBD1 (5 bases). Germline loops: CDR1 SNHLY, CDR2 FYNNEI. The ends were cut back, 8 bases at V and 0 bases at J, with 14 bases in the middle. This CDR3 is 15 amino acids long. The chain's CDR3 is CASSRAPSSNQPQHF. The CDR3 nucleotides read TGTGCCAGCTCCAGGGCCCCTAGTAGCAATCAGCCCCAGCATTTT. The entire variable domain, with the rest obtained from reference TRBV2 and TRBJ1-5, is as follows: EPEVTQTPSHQVTQMGQEVILRCVPISNHLYFYWYRQILGQKVEFLVSFYNNEISEKSEIFDDQFSVERPDGSNFTLKIRSTKLEDSAMYFCASSRAPSSNQPQHFGDGTRLSIL.

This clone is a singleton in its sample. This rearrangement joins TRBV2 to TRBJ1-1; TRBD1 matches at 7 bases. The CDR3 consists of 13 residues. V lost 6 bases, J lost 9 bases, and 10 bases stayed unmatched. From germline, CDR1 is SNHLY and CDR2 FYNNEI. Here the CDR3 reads CASRESWDSKAFF. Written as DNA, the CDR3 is TGTGCCAGCAGGGAAAGCTGGGACAGCAAAGCTTTCTTT.

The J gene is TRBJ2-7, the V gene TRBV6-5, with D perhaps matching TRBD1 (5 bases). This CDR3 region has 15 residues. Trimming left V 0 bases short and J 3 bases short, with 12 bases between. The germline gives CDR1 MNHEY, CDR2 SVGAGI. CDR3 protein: CASSYSGAGFYEQYF. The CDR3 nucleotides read TGTGCCAGCAGTTACTCTGGGGCAGGATTCTACGAGCAGTACTTC.

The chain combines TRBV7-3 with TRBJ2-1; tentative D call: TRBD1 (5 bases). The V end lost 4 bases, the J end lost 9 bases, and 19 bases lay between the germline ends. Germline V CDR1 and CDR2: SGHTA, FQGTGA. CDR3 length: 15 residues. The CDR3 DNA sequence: TGTGCCAGCAGCTCGAGACAGTCCAGGGTGGGTGAGCAGTTCTTC. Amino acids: CASSSRQSRVGEQFF.